This is a list of T cell receptor beta chains from one sample in a study of patients and donors after allogeneic stem cell transplantation. TCRdb redid the calling of the RT-PCR reads with MiXCR, one entry per CDR3 protein. The table includes some 11,000 distinct CDR3 sequences, less than 25% detected once. The specimen was blood, either unsorted or a sorted T cell fraction (not recorded which). Every receptor here comes from a human donor who was either an allogeneic HSCT recipient or a stem cell or donor lymphocyte infusion donor (not recorded which). It is not recorded whose cells these are; they may come from a transplant donor. The CDR3 runs from the conserved cysteine through the conserved F or W. D genes are given only for firm matches. Clone size is not always given. Where it is, it says once, few, many or a class for expanded clones.

TRBV12-5	TRBJ1-1	.	.	TGTGCTAGTGCCTTAGGACATGTGAACACTGAAGCTTTCTTT	CASALGHVNTEAFF
TRBV18	TRBJ1-6	.	.	TGTGCCAGCTCACCCTCTGAGGGTAACGTCAATTCACCCCTCCACTTT	CASSPSEGNVNSPLHF
TRBV30	TRBJ1-3	.	TRBD1	TGTGCCTGGAGCCAGGACAGGGGAGACTCTGGAAACACCATATATTTT	CAWSQDRGDSGNTIYF
TRBV12-5	TRBJ1-1	few	TRBD1	TGTGCTAGTGGTTTGACAGGGGGCACTGAAGCTTTCTTT	CASGLTGGTEAFF
TRBV3-1	TRBJ2-2	.	.	.	CASSHGTSGAGELFFF
TRBV5-1	TRBJ2-2	.	.	TGCGCCAGCAGCCCCGACAACCGATTGAGCACCGGGGAGCTGTTTTTT	CASSPDNRLSTGELFF
TRBV5-4	TRBJ2-7	.	.	TGTGCCAGCAGCTTGGATCGCTACGAGCAGTACTTC	CASSLDRYEQYF
TRBV12-3/TRBV12-4	TRBJ2-3	large	TRBD2	TGTGCCAGCAGGGGACTAGTCCCAGATACGCAGTATTTT	CASRGLVPDTQYF
TRBV7-6	TRBJ2-1	.	.	TGTGCCAGCAGCGGGAGGCCCTCCAATGAGCAGTTCTTC	CASSGRPSNEQFF
TRBV2	TRBJ2-2	.	.	TGTGCCAGCCAAAGAAGGGCCGCGGACACCGGGGAGCTGTTTTTT	CASQRRAADTGELFF
TRBV15	TRBJ2-3	few	.	TGTGCCACCAGCAGTGCGTCTCACAGCACGCAGTATTTT	CATSSASHSTQYF
TRBV7-8	TRBJ1-5	few	.	TGTGCCAGCTTAGCCCAGGGATGGCAGCCCCAGCATTTT	CASLAQGWQPQHF
TRBV27	TRBJ2-1	many	TRBD2	TGTGCCAGCAGTTCGACTAGCGGGGGGAAACAATACAATGAGCAGTTCTTC	CASSSTSGGKQYNEQFF
TRBV20-1	TRBJ1-2	.	.	TGCAGTGCTAGAGGGGACCCCGGGACACACTATGGCTACACCTTC	CSARGDPGTHYGYTF
TRBV4-2	TRBJ2-5	.	.	TGTGCCAGCAGCCAAGATTTTGTAGGCAGTTCGCAAGAGACCCAGTACTTC	CASSQDFVGSSQETQYF
TRBV20-1	TRBJ1-2	few	.	TGCAGTGCGGACAGTACTAACTATGGCTACACCTTC	CSADSTNYGYTF
TRBV6-6	TRBJ1-2	medium-sized	.	TGTGCCAGCAGCCAGGATGGCTACACCTTC	CASSQDGYTF
TRBV6-5	TRBJ2-7	few	.	TGTGCCAGTAAATCACGGAGGTTCGACGAGCAGTACTTC	CASKSRRFDEQYF
TRBV12-3/TRBV12-4	TRBJ1-1	many	.	TGTGCCAGCAAAGAGAACACTGAAGCTTTCTTT	CASKENTEAFF
TRBV15	TRBJ1-1	medium-sized	TRBD1	TGTGCCACCGAACAGGGGCAGAACACTGAAGCTTTCTTT	CATEQGQNTEAFF
TRBV4-3	TRBJ2-3	many	.	TGCGCCAGCAGCCAAGAGATCGGGGTTGGTCCTGATACGCAGTATTTT	CASSQEIGVGPDTQYF
TRBV29-1	TRBJ2-3	.	.	TGCAGCGTTGGCCAGACCCGAACAGATACGCAGTATTTT	CSVGQTRTDTQYF
TRBV6-1	TRBJ2-7	.	.	TGTGCCAGCAGTGAAAGCAGAGATTCGCAGTACTTC	CASSESRDSQYF
TRBV27	TRBJ2-1	many	TRBD2	TGTGCCAGCAGTTCGACACTAGCGGTTTACAATGAGCAGTTCTTC	CASSSTLAVYNEQFF
TRBV29-1	TRBJ1-1	many	TRBD1	TGCAGCGCACGGGACAGTACTGAAGCTTTCTTT	CSARDSTEAFF
TRBV4-2	TRBJ2-7	few	.	TGTGCCAGCAGCCAAGGAAGTGAACAGGGCCCCTACGAGCAGTACTTC	CASSQGSEQGPYEQYF
TRBV2	TRBJ2-2	.	TRBD2	TGTGCCAGCAGCCCCGGGGGGGCGGGTACCGGGGAGCTGTTTTTT	CASSPGGAGTGELFF